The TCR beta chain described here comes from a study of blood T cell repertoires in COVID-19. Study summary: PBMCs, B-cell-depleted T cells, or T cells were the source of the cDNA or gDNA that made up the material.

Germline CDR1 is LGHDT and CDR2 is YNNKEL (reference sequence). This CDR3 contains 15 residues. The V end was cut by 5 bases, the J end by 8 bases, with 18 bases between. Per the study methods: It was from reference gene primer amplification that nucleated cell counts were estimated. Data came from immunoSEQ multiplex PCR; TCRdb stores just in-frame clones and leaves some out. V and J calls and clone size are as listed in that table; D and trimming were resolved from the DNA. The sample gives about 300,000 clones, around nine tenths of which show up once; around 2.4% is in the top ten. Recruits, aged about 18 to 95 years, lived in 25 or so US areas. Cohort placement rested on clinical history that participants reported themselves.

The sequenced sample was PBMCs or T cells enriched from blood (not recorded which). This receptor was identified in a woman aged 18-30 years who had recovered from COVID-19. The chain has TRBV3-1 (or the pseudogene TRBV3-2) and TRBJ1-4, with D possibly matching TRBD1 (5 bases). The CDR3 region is CASSFGGLFSEKLFF. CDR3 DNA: TGTGCCAGCAGCTTCGGGGGACTGTTCAGCGAAAAACTGTTTTTT.